This T cell receptor (beta chain) is drawn from a study of blood T cell repertoires in COVID-19. The CDR3 is 13 residues long. The ends were cut back, 1 base at V and 7 bases at J, with 5 bases in the middle. Germline V gene data show CDR1 as MNHEY and CDR2 as SVGAGI. TCRdb's table, derived via immunoSEQ multiplex PCR, lists solely in-frame clones and lacks some. Among over 200,000 clones listed, about nine tenths were seen once. This TCR was sampled from a man aged 18 to 30 who had recovered from COVID-19. The V call is TRBV6-5, the J call TRBJ1-6, with D unclear. Sequenced: PBMCs or T cells enriched from blood (not recorded which). CDR3 protein: CASSYFGNSPLHF. CDR3 sequence (DNA): TGTGCCAGCAGTTACTTCGGGAATTCACCCCTCCACTTT.